The rows below give T cell receptor beta chains drawn from one sample of a study of CD8 T cells in ankylosing spondylitis. MiXCR, applied by TCRdb to the 5' RACE reads, yields one record per CDR3 protein. Counted here are around 120,000 distinct CDR3 sequences, about a tenth occurring once; the ten biggest clones make up more than 3%. Sequenced: blood, either unsorted or a sorted T cell fraction (not recorded which). These receptors were collected from a male donor with ankylosing spondylitis or in good health (not recorded which). CDR3s include the opening cysteine and the closing phenylalanine or tryptophan. A D gene is named only where the DNA matches it firmly. Clone size is given for some rows only: seen once, a few or many times, or a class if the clone is expanded.

>TRBJ2-7|many|-|TRBV12-3/TRBV12-4
TGTGCCAGCAGAGACGGGTCAGGTCCTTACGAGCAGTACTTC
CASRDGSGPYEQYF
>TRBJ2-7|many|TRBD2|TRBV20-1
TGCAGTGCTCGCCTAAGTAGCGGGTCCTGGGCCTACGAGCAGTACTTC
CSARLSSGSWAYEQYF
>TRBJ2-1|many|TRBD1|TRBV5-1
TGCGCCAGCAGCCGCCGGACGGACAGGGGACCCTACAATGAGCAGTTCTTC
CASSRRTDRGPYNEQFF
>TRBJ2-7|-|TRBD1|TRBV9
TGTGCCAGCAGCCGCCGGGACAGGGCTCGCGAGCAGTACTTC
CASSRRDRAREQYF
>TRBJ2-3|many|-|TRBV12-3/TRBV12-4
TGTGCCAGCAGTTTATATGGGGGGTCCACAGATACGCAGTATTTT
CASSLYGGSTDTQYF
>TRBJ1-1|few|-|TRBV7-3
TGTGCCAGCAGCTTAATTCCGGGGGATGAAGCTTTCTTT
CASSLIPGDEAFF
>TRBJ2-1|many|TRBD2|TRBV2
TGTGCCAGCAGATCGGGACTAGCGGGGAGCTCCTACAATGAGCAGTTCTTC
CASRSGLAGSSYNEQFF
>TRBJ1-5|many|-|TRBV6-2/TRBV6-3
TGTGCCAGCAGCCCAAACCAGCTCGGTCAGCCCCAGCATTTT
CASSPNQLGQPQHF
>TRBJ1-6|many|-|TRBV6-5
TGTGCCAGCAGTTCCTCTCGAGGCTCCTATAATTCACCCCTCCACTTT
CASSSSRGSYNSPLHF
>TRBJ2-1|many|TRBD2|TRBV6-4
TGTGCCAGCAGTGCTCGGACTAGCGGGAATGAGCAGTTCTTC
CASSARTSGNEQFF
>TRBJ2-3|few|-|TRBV12-3/TRBV12-4
TGTGCCAGCACCCAGAGCGGAGGTAGCACAGATACGCAGTATTTT
CASTQSGGSTDTQYF
>TRBJ2-7|many|TRBD1|TRBV4-3
TGCGCCAGCAGCCAAGATCGTGGGACAGGGATCTACGAGCAGTACTTC
CASSQDRGTGIYEQYF
>TRBJ2-7|many|-|TRBV6-1
TGTGCCAGCAGCAGGGACCCTTCCTACGAGCAGTACTTC
CASSRDPSYEQYF
>TRBJ1-2|-|TRBD1|TRBV3-1
TGTGCCAGCAGCCGCCGGGACAGCTATGGCTACACCTTC
CASSRRDSYGYTF
>TRBJ2-3|many|-|TRBV27
TGTGCCAGCAGGATGTCTAGCCTTAGTGCAGATACGCAGTATTTT
CASRMSSLSADTQYF
>TRBJ1-2|few|-|TRBV6-5
TGTGCCAGCAGTTACGATCGGGGGGCAGACTATGGCTACACCTTC
CASSYDRGADYGYTF
>TRBJ2-1|many|TRBD2|TRBV7-8
TGTGCCAGCAGCCGATTCACTAGCGGCAGTTACAATGAGCAGTTCTTC
CASSRFTSGSYNEQFF
>TRBJ2-5|many|-|TRBV5-1
TGCGCCAGCAGCACAAACTACGGGTGGGAGACCCAGTACTTC
CASSTNYGWETQYF
>TRBJ2-1|many|-|TRBV10-3
TGTGCCATCAGTGGGTCTGTTGAACCCTACAATGAGCAGTTCTTC
CAISGSVEPYNEQFF
>TRBJ2-5|few|TRBD2|TRBV14
TGTGCCAGCAGCCAAGATTGGACTAGCGGGAGAAAAGAGACCCAGTACTTC
CASSQDWTSGRKETQYF
>TRBJ2-1|many|-|TRBV29-1
TGCAGCGTTGTAAGTGTGGGGGACAAGCACAATGAGCAGTTCTTC
CSVVSVGDKHNEQFF
>TRBJ2-7|many|-|TRBV20-1
TGCAGTGCTAGAGCCCCGGACAGCTCCTACGAGCAGTACTTC
CSARAPDSSYEQYF
>TRBJ2-1|few|TRBD2|TRBV11-2
TGTGCCAGCAGCTCCGGGACTAGGTTTGAGCAGTTCTTC
CASSSGTRFEQFF
>TRBJ2-7|many|TRBD2|TRBV5-1
TGCGCCAGCAAGCGTGGACTAGGGGACTCCTACGAGCAGTACTTC
CASKRGLGDSYEQYF
>TRBJ2-2|many|-|TRBV20-1
TGCAGTGCTAGGAAGAGGGGCGCGAACACCGGGGAGCTGTTTTTT
CSARKRGANTGELFF
>TRBJ2-7|many|-|TRBV21-1
TGTGCCAGCAGCAAACTAGCGGGAGTGAGGGCATACGAGCAGTACTTC
CASSKLAGVRAYEQYF
>TRBJ2-7|many|-|TRBV20-1
TGCAGTGCTAGCATTGGGGGGACGGGCGAGCAGTACTTC
CSASIGGTGEQYF
>TRBJ1-2|many|-|TRBV5-5
TGTGCCAGCAGCTTACCCGATTATTGGGGTTATAACTATGGCTACACCTTC
CASSLPDYWGYNYGYTF
>TRBJ1-2|many|-|TRBV24-1
TGTGCCACCAGTGATTTCCCCAGAGGAGATGGCTACACCTTC
CATSDFPRGDGYTF
>TRBJ2-1|many|-|TRBV29-1
TGCAGCGCCCGGAGGGCAGGGGGAAATGAGCAGTTCTTC
CSARRAGGNEQFF
>TRBJ2-7|many|-|TRBV7-8
TGTGCCAGCAGCTTTGGGGACTCCTACGAGCAGTACTTC
CASSFGDSYEQYF
>TRBJ1-2|-|-|TRBV2
TGTGCCAGCAGTTCAGACTTACAGGGAAAATCCACCTTC
CASSSDLQGKSTF
>TRBJ2-5|-|-|TRBV18
TGTGCCAGCTCATTTTCTCGGGGAGAGACCCAGTACTTC
CASSFSRGETQYF
>TRBJ2-1|few|TRBD2|TRBV27
TGTGCCAGCAGTTTCTCGCGGGAGGTCCATGAGCAGTTCTTC
CASSFSREVHEQFF
>TRBJ2-7|many|-|TRBV29-1
TGCAGCGTTGTATTGGGGGCTTCAGCCGAGCAGTACTTC
CSVVLGASAEQYF
>TRBJ2-1|-|TRBD2|TRBV7-3
TGTGCCAGCAGCTTAATTGGTAGCGGGAAATACAATGAGCAGTTCTTC
CASSLIGSGKYNEQFF
>TRBJ2-3|many|-|TRBV29-1
TGCAGCGTTGAAAAGAGCACAGATACGCAGTATTTT
CSVEKSTDTQYF
>TRBJ2-5|many|-|TRBV7-2
TGTGCCAGCAGCCGGGACGGAAAAGAGACCCAGTACTTC
CASSRDGKETQYF
>TRBJ2-3|many|-|TRBV27
TGTGCCGACAACAGGGTTTTAGATACGCAGTATTTT
CADNRVLDTQYF
>TRBJ2-1|many|TRBD2|TRBV7-3
TGTGCCAGCAGCCACGGACTAGCGGCCTACAATGAGCAGTTCTTC
CASSHGLAAYNEQFF
>TRBJ2-2|many|-|TRBV28
TGTGCCACCCGAGGGGACGGAAACACCGGGGAGCTGTTTTTT
CATRGDGNTGELFF
>TRBJ2-7|many|TRBD1|TRBV24-1
TGTGCCACCAGTGATTTACAGGGGTTTGGATCCTACGAGCAGTACTTC
CATSDLQGFGSYEQYF
>TRBJ2-1|many|TRBD2|TRBV20-1
TGCAGTGCTAGAGATCTCAGCGGGATCCCTTCCTACAATGAGCAGTTCTTC
CSARDLSGIPSYNEQFF
>TRBJ2-1|-|-|TRBV14
TGTGCCAGCAGCCAACCCCGGACTCGATACAATGAGCAGTTCTTC
CASSQPRTRYNEQFF
>TRBJ2-1|-|TRBD2|TRBV20-1
TGCTGTGCTAGATGGACTAGCGGACCGAGTTACAATGAGCAGTTCTTC
CCARWTSGPSYNEQFF
>TRBJ2-1|-|TRBD2|TRBV18
TGTGCCAGCTCACCCTCGGGACTAGCGGGAGCCTACAATGAGCAGTTCTTC
CASSPSGLAGAYNEQFF
>TRBJ2-7|many|-|TRBV7-2
TGTGCCAGCAGCCCATACACTCCGGGCAACGAGCAGTACTTC
CASSPYTPGNEQYF